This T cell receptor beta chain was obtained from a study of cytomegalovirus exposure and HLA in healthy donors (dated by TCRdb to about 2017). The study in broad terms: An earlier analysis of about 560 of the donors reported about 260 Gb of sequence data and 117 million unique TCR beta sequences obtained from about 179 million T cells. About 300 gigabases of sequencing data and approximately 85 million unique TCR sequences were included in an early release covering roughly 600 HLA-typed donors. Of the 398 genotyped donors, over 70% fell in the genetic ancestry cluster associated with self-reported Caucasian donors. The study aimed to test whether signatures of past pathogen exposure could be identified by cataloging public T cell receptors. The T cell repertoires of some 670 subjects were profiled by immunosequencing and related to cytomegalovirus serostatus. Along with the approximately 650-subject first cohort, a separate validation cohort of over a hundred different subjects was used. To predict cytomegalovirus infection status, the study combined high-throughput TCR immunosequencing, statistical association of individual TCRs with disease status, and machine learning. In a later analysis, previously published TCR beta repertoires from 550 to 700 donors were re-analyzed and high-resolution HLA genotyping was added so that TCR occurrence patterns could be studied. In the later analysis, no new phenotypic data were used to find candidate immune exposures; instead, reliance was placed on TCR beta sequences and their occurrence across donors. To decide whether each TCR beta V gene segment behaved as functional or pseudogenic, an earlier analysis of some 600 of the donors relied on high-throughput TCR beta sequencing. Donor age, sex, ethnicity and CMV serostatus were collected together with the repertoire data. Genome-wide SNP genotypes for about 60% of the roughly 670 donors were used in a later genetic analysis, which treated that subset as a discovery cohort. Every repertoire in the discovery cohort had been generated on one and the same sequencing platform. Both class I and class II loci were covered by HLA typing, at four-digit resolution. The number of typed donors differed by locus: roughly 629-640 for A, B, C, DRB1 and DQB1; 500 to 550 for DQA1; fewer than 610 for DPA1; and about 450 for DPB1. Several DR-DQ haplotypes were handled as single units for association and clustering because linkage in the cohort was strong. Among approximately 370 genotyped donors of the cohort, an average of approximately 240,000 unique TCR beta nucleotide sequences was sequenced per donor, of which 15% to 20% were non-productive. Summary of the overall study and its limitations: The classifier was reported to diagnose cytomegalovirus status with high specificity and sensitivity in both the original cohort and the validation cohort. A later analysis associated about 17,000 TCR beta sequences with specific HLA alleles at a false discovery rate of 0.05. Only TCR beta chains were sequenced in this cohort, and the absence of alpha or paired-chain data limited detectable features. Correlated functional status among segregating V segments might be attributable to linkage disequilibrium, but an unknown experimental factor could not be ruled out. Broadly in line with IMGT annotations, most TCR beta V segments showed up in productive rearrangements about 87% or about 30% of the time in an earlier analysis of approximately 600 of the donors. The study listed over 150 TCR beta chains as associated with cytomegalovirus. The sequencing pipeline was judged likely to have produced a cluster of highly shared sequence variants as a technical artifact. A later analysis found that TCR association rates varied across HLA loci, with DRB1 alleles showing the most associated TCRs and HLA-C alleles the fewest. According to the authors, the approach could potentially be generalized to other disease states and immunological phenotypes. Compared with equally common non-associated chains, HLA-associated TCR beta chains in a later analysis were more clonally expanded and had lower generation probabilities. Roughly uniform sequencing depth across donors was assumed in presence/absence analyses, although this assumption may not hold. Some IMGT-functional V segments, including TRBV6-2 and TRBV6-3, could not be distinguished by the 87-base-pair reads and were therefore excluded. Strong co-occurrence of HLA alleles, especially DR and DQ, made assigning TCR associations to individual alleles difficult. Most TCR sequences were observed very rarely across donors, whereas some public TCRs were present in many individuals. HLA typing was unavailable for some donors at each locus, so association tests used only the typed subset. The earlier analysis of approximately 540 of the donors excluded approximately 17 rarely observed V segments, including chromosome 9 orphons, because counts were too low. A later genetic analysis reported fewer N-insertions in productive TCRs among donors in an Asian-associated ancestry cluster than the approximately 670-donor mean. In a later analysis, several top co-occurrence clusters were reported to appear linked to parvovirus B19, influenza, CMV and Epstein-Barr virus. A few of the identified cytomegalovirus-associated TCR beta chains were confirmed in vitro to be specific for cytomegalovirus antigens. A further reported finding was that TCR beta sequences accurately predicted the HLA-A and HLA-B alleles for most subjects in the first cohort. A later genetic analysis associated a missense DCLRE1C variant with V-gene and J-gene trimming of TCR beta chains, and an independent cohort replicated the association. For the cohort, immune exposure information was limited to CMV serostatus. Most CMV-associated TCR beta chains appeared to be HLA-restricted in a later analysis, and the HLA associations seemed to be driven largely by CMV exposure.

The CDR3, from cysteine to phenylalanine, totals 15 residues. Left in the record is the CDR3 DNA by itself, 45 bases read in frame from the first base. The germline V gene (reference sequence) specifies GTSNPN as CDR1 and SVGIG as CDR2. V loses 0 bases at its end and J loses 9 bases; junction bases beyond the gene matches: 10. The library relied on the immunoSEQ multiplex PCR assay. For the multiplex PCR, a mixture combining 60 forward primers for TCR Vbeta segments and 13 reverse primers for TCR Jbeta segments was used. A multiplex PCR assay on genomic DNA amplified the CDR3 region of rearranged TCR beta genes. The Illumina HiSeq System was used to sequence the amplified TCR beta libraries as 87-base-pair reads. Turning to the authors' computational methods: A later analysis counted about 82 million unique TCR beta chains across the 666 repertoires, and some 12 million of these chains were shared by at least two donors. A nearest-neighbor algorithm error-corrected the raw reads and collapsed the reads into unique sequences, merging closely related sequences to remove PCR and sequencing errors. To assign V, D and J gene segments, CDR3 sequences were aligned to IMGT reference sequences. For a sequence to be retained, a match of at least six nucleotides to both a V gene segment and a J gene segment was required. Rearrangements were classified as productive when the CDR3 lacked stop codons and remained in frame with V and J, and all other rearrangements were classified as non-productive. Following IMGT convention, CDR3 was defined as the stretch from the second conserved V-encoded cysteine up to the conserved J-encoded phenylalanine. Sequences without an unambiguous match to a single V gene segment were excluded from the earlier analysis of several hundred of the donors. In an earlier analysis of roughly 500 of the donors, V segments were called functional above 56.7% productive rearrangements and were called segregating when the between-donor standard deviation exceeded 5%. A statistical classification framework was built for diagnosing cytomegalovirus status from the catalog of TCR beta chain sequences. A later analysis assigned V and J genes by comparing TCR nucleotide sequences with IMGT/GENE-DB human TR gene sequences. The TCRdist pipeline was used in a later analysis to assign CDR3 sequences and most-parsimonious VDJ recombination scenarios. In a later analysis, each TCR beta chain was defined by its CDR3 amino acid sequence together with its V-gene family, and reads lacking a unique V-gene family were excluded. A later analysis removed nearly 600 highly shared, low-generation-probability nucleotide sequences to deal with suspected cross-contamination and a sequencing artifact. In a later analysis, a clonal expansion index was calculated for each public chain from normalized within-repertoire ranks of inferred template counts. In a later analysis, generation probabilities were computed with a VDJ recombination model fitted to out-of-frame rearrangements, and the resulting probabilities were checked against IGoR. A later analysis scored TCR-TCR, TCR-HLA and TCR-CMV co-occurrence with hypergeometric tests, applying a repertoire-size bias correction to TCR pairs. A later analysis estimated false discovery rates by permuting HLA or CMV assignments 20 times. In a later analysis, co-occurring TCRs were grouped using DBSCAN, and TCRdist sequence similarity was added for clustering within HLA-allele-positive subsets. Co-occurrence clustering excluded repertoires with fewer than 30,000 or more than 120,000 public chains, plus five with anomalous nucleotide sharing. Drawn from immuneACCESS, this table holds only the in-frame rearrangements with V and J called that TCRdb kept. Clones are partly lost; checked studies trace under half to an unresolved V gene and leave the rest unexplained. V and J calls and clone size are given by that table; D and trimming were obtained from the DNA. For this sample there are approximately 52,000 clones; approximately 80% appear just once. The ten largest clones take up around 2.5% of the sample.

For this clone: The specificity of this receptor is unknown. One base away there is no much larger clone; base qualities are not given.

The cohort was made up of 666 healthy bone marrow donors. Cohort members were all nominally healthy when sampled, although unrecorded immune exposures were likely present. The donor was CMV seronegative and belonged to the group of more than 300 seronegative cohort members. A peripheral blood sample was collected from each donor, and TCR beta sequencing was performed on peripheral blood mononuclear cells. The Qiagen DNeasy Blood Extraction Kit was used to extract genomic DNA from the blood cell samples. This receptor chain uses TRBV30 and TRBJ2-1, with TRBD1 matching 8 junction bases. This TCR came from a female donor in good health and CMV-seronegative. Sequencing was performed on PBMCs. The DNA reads TGTGCCTGGAGTGTAACAGGGGGGAGTTTGAGTGAGCAGTTCTTC. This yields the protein CAWSVTGGSLSEQFF.